The subject of this entry is one T cell receptor beta chain. What it binds is not known. The sample originates from a study of monozygotic twins with inflammatory bowel disease. Regarding the study as a whole: Twins with IBD had fewer clonotypes in common with others than healthy twins, particularly during disease activity. IBD-affected twins scored below their healthy co-twins in TCRbeta diversity (inverse Simpson).

After re-calling the 5' RACE reads, TCRdb lists one entry per CDR3 protein, DNA absent. The sample data list roughly 320,000 distinct CDR3 sequences. This CDR3 has 13 amino acids. Germline loops: CDR1 KGHSH, CDR2 LQKENI. Specimen: blood. This receptor was obtained from a human donor with ulcerative colitis or Crohn's disease, or a healthy co-twin of an affected twin (not recorded which). The chain employs TRBV18 and TRBJ2-2. CDR3 loop: CASYLGTYGELFF.